The 14 T cell receptor beta chains below were found in one sample sequenced in a study of T cells in women clearing cervical HPV infection. Sequencing was performed with immunoSEQ multiplex PCR; in TCRdb, only in-frame clones are kept and a portion is missing. The sample holds about 31,000 clones. Material for sequencing was blood buffy coat. The receptor set was obtained from a woman between 18 and 70 years old with a cervical HPV16 infection that either progressed to CIN3+ or cleared (not recorded which).

Remarks on this clone: The read stops 3 residues short of the end of the CDR3; the missing end is completed from the germline J gene. The chain recombines TRBV7-3 with TRBJ2-1, with 7 bases identical to TRBD1. Trimming took 4 bases from V and 2 from J; bases not matched to a gene: 5. Per germline, CDR1 SGHTA and CDR2 FQGTGA. The CDR3 length is 15 residues. The CDR3 sequence is CASSSYGTAYNEQFF. The sequenced CDR3 bases are TGTGCCAGCAGCTCGTACGGGACAGCCTACAATGAG.

Partial CDR3 DNA: TGTGCCAGCAGCCCAGACTTTAGGAACACTGAA. Amino acids: CASSPDFRNTE. The full CDR3 is CASSPDFRNTEAFF. This chain links TRBV5-8 with TRBJ1-1; D is uncertain. Read coverage stops 3 residues before the CDR3 terminus; the germline J gene supplies the remainder. CDR1 and CDR2 (germline): SGHTS, YDEGEE. V shed 4 bases and J shed 1 base, with 11 bases lying between them. This CDR3 has 14 residues. Together with reference TRBV5-8 and TRBJ1-1, the CDR3 gives the full variable domain: EAGVTQSPTHLIKTRGQQATLRCSPISGHTSVYWYQQALGLGLQFLLWYDEGEERNRGNFPPRFSGRQFPNYSSELNVNALELEDSALYLCASSPDFRNTEAFFGQGTRLTVV.

A note on this clone: The read terminates 3 residues before the CDR3 end, so the remaining end is supplied by the germline J gene. The rearrangement links TRBV10-2 to TRBJ1-3; no firm D call. This CDR3 region has 14 residues. The germline V gene has CDR1 WSHSY and CDR2 SAAADI. V was pared by 0 bases and J by 4 bases, with 7 bases between. The DNA read from the CDR3 is TGCGCCAGCAGTGAGTCCGGCAGGGGAAACACC. Protein: CASSESGRGNT. The whole CDR3 sequence is CASSESGRGNTIYF.

As for this clone: The read ends 3 residues before the CDR3 terminus; that terminus is restored from the germline J gene. V usage is TRBV18 and J usage is TRBJ1-6; TRBD1 matches at 7 bases. This CDR3 contains 15 residues. Unmatched junction bases numbered 6, after V lost 5 bases and J lost 5 bases. The germline V gene encodes CDR1 KGHSH and CDR2 LQKENI. The sequenced part of the CDR3 DNA is TGTGCCAGCTCAGGGGGACAGCGAGATAATTCACCC. It is translated as CASSGGQRDNSP. From start to end, the CDR3 is CASSGGQRDNSPLHF.

Remarks on this clone: Sequencing ends 3 residues short of the CDR3 end; the germline J gene provides the rest. The chain links TRBV20-1 to TRBJ1-1; 8 nucleotides agree with TRBD1. V shed 2 bases and J 6 bases; nucleotides not matched to a gene: 11. CDR3 length: 15 residues. CDR1 is DFQATT, CDR2 SNEGSKA, per germline (reference sequence). Partial CDR3 DNA: TGCAGTGCTAGACAGGGGGCGCGTAAGATGGCTGAA. Residues: CSARQGARKMAE. The full CDR3 sequence reads CSARQGARKMAEAFF.

In the case of this clone: The observed sequence ends 3 residues before the CDR3 terminus, with the missing tail filled in from the germline J gene. This chain uses TRBV6-4 with TRBJ1-2, with TRBD1 matching over 7 bases. Germline V gene sequence: CDR1 MRHNA, CDR2 SNTAGT. The CDR3 spans 13 residues. Here the CDR3 reads CASSVWTGAGYTF. The CDR3 DNA, read in part, is TGTGCCAGCAGTGTTTGGACAGGAGCGGGC.

Points on this clone: The CDR3 is cut off 3 residues early in the read; its end comes from the germline J gene. This sequence joins TRBV10-1 and TRBJ1-1; D perhaps matches TRBD1 (5 bases). This CDR3 spans 14 amino acids. Germline V gene lookup returns CDR1 WNHNN and CDR2 SYGVQD (reference sequence). The CDR3 bases that were read are TGCGCCAGGCATCCGGGACTAGCCGGGCCGCAG. Translation gives CARHPGLAGPQ. The full CDR3 protein is CARHPGLAGPQAFF.

Points on this clone: The read gets to within 3 residues of the CDR3 end, and the germline J gene fills in the rest. The chain has TRBV11-2 and TRBJ2-5; 8 nucleotides line up with TRBD2. There are 15 residues in the CDR3. Germline CDR1 is SGHAT and CDR2 is FQNNGV. With V trimmed by 5 bases and J by 6 bases, 11 bases remained unmatched. CDR3: CASSHDGGALQTQYF. CDR3 DNA (partial): TGTGCCAGCAGCCATGACGGGGGGGCCCTCCAGACC.

With respect to this clone: The missing CDR3 end, 3 residues past where the read stops, is filled in from the germline J gene. This rearrangement joins TRBV19 to TRBJ2-1, with 9 bases identical to TRBD2. The CDR3 runs to 15 residues. Trimming took 4 bases from V and 9 from J; bases not matched to a gene: 10. CDR1 and CDR2 from the germline V gene are LNHDA and SQIVND (reference sequence). The CDR3 is CASSRMLGGGGEQFF. The CDR3 bases that were read are TGTGCCAGTAGTAGGATGTTAGGCGGGGGGGGTGAG.

To note about this clone: Read sequence stops 3 residues before the CDR3 end, and the germline J gene provides the missing end. This rearrangement joins TRBV9 to TRBJ1-2; 7 bases fit TRBD1. The germline V gene encodes CDR1 SGDLS and CDR2 YYNGEE. The CDR3 is 14 amino acids. CDR3 amino acids: CASSVGGLAGGYTF. Partial CDR3 DNA: TGTGCCAGCAGCGTAGGGGGCCTAGCAGGGGGT.

With respect to this clone: The read gets to within 3 residues of the CDR3 end, and the germline J gene fills in the rest. The chain couples TRBV5-1 to TRBJ1-2; D is possibly TRBD1 (5 bases). Germline CDR1 is SGHRS and CDR2 is YFSETQ. The CDR3 has 15 residues. V dropped 0 bases and J dropped 7 bases, with 16 bases sitting between them. The chain's CDR3 is CASSLEGQPESGYTF. Incomplete CDR3 DNA: TGCGCCAGCAGCTTGGAAGGACAACCCGAGAGTGGC.

With regard to this clone: Read coverage stops 3 residues before the CDR3 terminus; the germline J gene supplies the remainder. V gene TRBV2 combines with J gene TRBJ2-2; a weak D match, TRBD1 (5 bases). V was pared by 7 bases and J by 2 bases, with 14 bases between. The CDR3 is 15 amino acids. Per germline, CDR1 SNHLY and CDR2 FYNNEI. The CDR3 sequence is CASNGQGTNTGELFF. CDR3 bases read: TGTGCCAGCAACGGGCAGGGCACCAACACCGGGGAG.

Comment on this clone: The read halts 3 residues ahead of the CDR3 end, with the missing end drawn from the germline J gene. The rearrangement links TRBV11-3 to TRBJ2-5; weak D call: TRBD1 (5 bases). Per the germline V gene, CDR1 is SGHNT and CDR2 is YENEEA. The CDR3 contains 14 residues. Deletions cut 5 bases from V and 0 bases from J, with 10 bases between. The covered CDR3 bases are TGTGCCAGCAGCCAAGACAGCGACCAAGAGACC. It yields the protein CASSQDSDQET. In full, the CDR3 reads CASSQDSDQETQYF.

This chain's CDR3 is CASSIGQAGGNEQFF. Incomplete CDR3 DNA: TGTGCCAGTAGTATAGGGCAAGCGGGGGGCAATGAG. The V and J genes are TRBV19 and TRBJ2-1; 9 bases agree with TRBD2. The read finishes 3 residues shy of the CDR3 end, and the germline J gene is used to complete it. The CDR3 runs 15 residues. CDR1 and CDR2 (germline): LNHDA, SQIVND (reference sequence). V gave up 1 base and J gave up 6 bases; unmatched junction bases: 4.